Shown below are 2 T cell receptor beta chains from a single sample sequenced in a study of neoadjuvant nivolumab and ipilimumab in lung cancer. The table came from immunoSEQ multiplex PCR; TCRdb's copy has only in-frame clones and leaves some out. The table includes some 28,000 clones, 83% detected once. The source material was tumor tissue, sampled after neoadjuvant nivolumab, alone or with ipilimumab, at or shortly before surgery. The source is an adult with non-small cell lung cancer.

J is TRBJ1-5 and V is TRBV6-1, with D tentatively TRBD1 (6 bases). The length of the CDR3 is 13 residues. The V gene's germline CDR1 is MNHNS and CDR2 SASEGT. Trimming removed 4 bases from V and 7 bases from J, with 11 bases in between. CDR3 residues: CASSAGGDQPQHF. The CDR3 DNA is TGTGCCAGCAGTGCCGGGGGCGACCAGCCCCAGCATTTT.

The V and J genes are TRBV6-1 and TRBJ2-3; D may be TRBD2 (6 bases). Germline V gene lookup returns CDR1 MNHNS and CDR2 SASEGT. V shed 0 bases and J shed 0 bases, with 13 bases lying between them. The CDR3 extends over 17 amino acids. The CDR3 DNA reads TGTGCCAGCAGTGAAGCACTGACTAGTGCTAGCACAGATACGCAGTATTTT. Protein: CASSEALTSASTDTQYF.